This entry lists 2 T cell receptor beta chains sequenced from one sample in a study of cytotoxic CD8 clonotypes in ibrutinib-treated CLL. The data were produced by immunoSEQ multiplex PCR, yet TCRdb's version contains in-frame clones alone and is incomplete. Of around 250,000 clones listed, 70% are singletons. The sequencing used PBMCs, collected after 24 months of ibrutinib treatment. These receptors were obtained from a human donor with chronic lymphocytic leukemia.

The chain is built from TRBV14 and TRBJ2-1; perhaps TRBD2 as D (5 bases). Germline values: CDR1 SGHDN, CDR2 FVKESK. V was pared by 0 bases and J by 4 bases, with 25 bases between. The CDR3 is made up of 20 amino acids. The CDR3 loop reads CASSQDSKRGLQLRYNEQFF. The CDR3 DNA is TGTGCCAGCAGCCAAGACTCCAAACGCGGACTCCAACTTAGATACAATGAGCAGTTCTTC. The variable domain in full, completed from reference TRBV14 and TRBJ2-1, reads EAGVTQFPSHSVIEKGQTVTLRCDPISGHDNLYWYRRVMGKEIKFLLHFVKESKQDESGMPNNRFLAERTGGTYSTLKVQPAELEDSGVYFCASSQDSKRGLQLRYNEQFFGPGTRLTVL.

V usage is TRBV5-1 and J usage is TRBJ1-2; D remains unclear. Germline values: CDR1 SGHRS, CDR2 YFSETQ. This CDR3 contains 13 residues. Deletions cut 4 bases from V and 3 bases from J, with 10 bases between. CDR3 region: CASSDSDHYGYTF. The CDR3 DNA sequence: TGCGCCAGCAGCGATTCGGATCACTATGGCTACACCTTC. The full variable domain, rest sourced from reference TRBV5-1 and TRBJ1-2, is KAGVTQTPRYLIKTRGQQVTLSCSPISGHRSVSWYQQTPGQGLQFLFEYFSETQRNKGNFPGRFSGRQFSNSRSEMNVSTLELGDSALYLCASSDSDHYGYTFGSGTRLTVV.